Following are 23 T cell receptor beta chains from one sample sequenced in a study of identical twins (dated by TCRdb to the mid-2010s). The library relied on 5' RACE. The sequencer was an Illumina HiSeq 2000. TCRdb reprocessed the public reads (quality trimming at Q25 with fastp, clone calling with MiXCR) and kept in-frame beta chains. Rows are unified per CDR3 protein, each entry keeping the most common DNA and genes. The table for this sample lists 1.5 million to 2 million distinct CDR3 sequences; under 35% of them were counted only once. The ten largest clones add up to more than 0.25% of the sample. Material for sequencing was cord blood. All receptors come from a newborn girl in good health.

This clonotype was observed many times. V gene TRBV4-2 combines with J gene TRBJ2-7, with D possibly matching TRBD2 (5 bases). This CDR3 has 16 amino acids. V was cut by 2 bases and J by 3 bases, with 17 bases left in between. Germline V gene sequence: CDR1 LGHNA, CDR2 YNFKEQ. This chain's CDR3 is CASSQTTAGALYEQYF. Written as DNA, the CDR3 is TGTGCCAGCAGCCAAACGACCGCGGGTGCCCTCTACGAGCAGTACTTC.

A remark on this clonotype: One end of the junction is discordant with germline, which a read error may explain. The V call is TRBV20-1, the J call TRBJ2-5; 8 nucleotides match TRBD2. Germline-derived CDR1 and CDR2 are DFQATT and SNEGSKA (reference sequence). The CDR3 has 14 amino acids. CDR3 protein: CGARVGLGQETQYF. The CDR3 DNA is TGCGGTGCTAGAGTGGGACTAGGCCAAGAGACCCAGTACTTC.

As regards this clonotype: Its ends do not fully match the called genes, so a read error is possible. V is TRBV7-6 and J is TRBJ2-3; D uncertain. CDR1 is SGHVS and CDR2 is FNYEAQ in the germline V gene. This CDR3 spans 16 amino acids. The CDR3 DNA is TGTGCCGGCAGCTTAGAAGCGTTGATGAGCACAGATACGCAGTATTTT. Protein: CAGSLEALMSTDTQYF.

There are a few counts of this clonotype. The rearrangement uses TRBV28 and TRBJ2-3; 14 positions match TRBD2. This CDR3 comprises 17 residues. Trimming cost V 6 bases and J 2 bases; bases outside gene matches: 7. Germline assignment: CDR1 MDHEN and CDR2 SYDVKM. The CDR3 nucleotides read TGTGCCAGCAGGCCGACTAGCGGGAGGGAAGACACAGATACGCAGTATTTT. This sequence encodes CASRPTSGREDTDTQYF.

The chain recombines TRBV27 with TRBJ2-6, with D maybe TRBD1 (6 bases). V gave up 3 bases and J gave up 0 bases, with 21 bases separating them. The CDR3 totals 20 residues. CDR1 and CDR2 from the germline V gene are MNHEY and SMNVEV (reference sequence). The CDR3 is CASSFRGQQWQGSGANVLTF. The CDR3, as DNA: TGTGCCAGCAGTTTCAGGGGTCAACAGTGGCAGGGCTCTGGGGCCAACGTCCTGACTTTC.

This clonotype was observed a few times. The chain links TRBV6-5 to TRBJ1-4; D unresolved. CDR3 size: 15 residues. With 2 bases removed from V and 7 bases from J, the gap between germline ends came to 14 bases. Germline V gene sequence: CDR1 MNHEY, CDR2 SVGAGI. The CDR3 reads CASSYQQRFGEKLFF. CDR3 DNA: TGTGCCAGCAGTTACCAACAGCGGTTTGGTGAAAAACTGTTTTTT.

This rearrangement joins TRBV9 to TRBJ1-2; no definite D call. The V end lost 3 bases, the J end lost 3 bases, and 9 bases lay between the germline ends. CDR3 length equals 13 residues. Germline V gives CDR1 SGDLS, CDR2 YYNGEE. The CDR3 bases are TGTGCCAGCAGCGCCCCCGGATACTATGGCTACACCTTC. The encoded protein is CASSAPGYYGYTF.

Ten or more counts support this clonotype. The chain is built from TRBV9 and TRBJ2-5; 11 bases are shared with TRBD2. Per germline, CDR1 SGDLS and CDR2 YYNGEE. The ends lost 3 bases at V and 0 bases at J; junction bases unmatched: 1. This CDR3 is 15 amino acids long. CDR3 region: CASSGLAGYQETQYF. The CDR3 DNA is TGTGCCAGCAGCGGACTAGCGGGGTACCAAGAGACCCAGTACTTC.

This sequence joins TRBV24-1 and TRBJ2-7, with 7 bases matching TRBD1. V dropped 3 bases and J dropped 2; count of bases not matched to a gene: 9. Germline loops: CDR1 KGHDR, CDR2 SFDVKD. The CDR3 extends over 16 amino acids. The CDR3 nucleotides are TGTGCCACCAGTGATCCTAGACAGGGTGCTACCTACGAGCAGTACTTC. Its protein is CATSDPRQGATYEQYF.

This clonotype was counted only a few times. The J gene is TRBJ2-7, the V gene TRBV7-9, with D possibly being TRBD1 or TRBD2 (5 bases each). Near its end, the DNA agrees better with TRBJ2-5, so the J call may be wrong. Germline assignment: CDR1 SEHNR and CDR2 FQNEAQ (reference sequence). The CDR3 contains 17 residues. In DNA form, the CDR3 reads TGTGCCAGCAGCTTATTTCGGACCCGGGACCAACAAGAGACCCAGTACTTC. It yields the protein CASSLFRTRDQQETQYF.

This clonotype was picked up one time. The chain links TRBV7-9 to TRBJ2-1, with 8 bases matching TRBD2. The germline CDR1 and CDR2 sequences are SEHNR and FQNEAQ (reference sequence). The V gene end was trimmed by 4 bases and the J gene end by 7 bases; junction bases not matched to a gene: 12. This CDR3 spans 16 amino acids. The CDR3 sequence is CASSSLLLASGNEQFF. CDR3 DNA sequence: TGTGCCAGCAGCTCCCTTCTCTTAGCTAGCGGGAATGAGCAGTTCTTC.

Here the CDR3 DNA reads TGTGCCAGCAGTTTTGCCCGCAGCGGTGAGCAGTTCTTC. Its translation is CASSFARSGEQFF. The chain combines TRBV12-3 or TRBV12-4 with TRBJ2-1; D might be TRBD2 (5 bases). This CDR3 contains 13 residues. V lost 3 bases to trimming and J lost 9 bases, with 12 bases between them.

In its sample, this clonotype was seen a few times. The CDR3 DNA follows: TGCAGTGCTAGCGAGGGTGGGGATCTCTACGAGCAGTACTTC. As protein: CSASEGGDLYEQYF. The gene calls are TRBV20-1 and TRBJ2-7; maybe TRBD2 (5 bases). CDR1 is DFQATT and CDR2 is SNEGSKA in the germline V gene (reference sequence). The CDR3 spans 14 residues. V was trimmed by 3 bases and J by 3 bases, leaving 15 bases between them.

This clonotype was detected a few times. The chain carries TRBV29-1 and TRBJ2-2; 10 bases align to TRBD1. Trimming cost V 4 bases and J 6 bases; bases outside gene matches: 2. Germline CDR1 reads SQVTM; CDR2 reads ANQGSEA. There are 13 residues in the CDR3. The CDR3 nucleotides read TGCAGCGTTGCGGGGACAGGGGCCGGGGAGCTGTTTTTT. Protein sequence: CSVAGTGAGELFF.

This clonotype was detected only a few times. V gene TRBV5-1 combines with J gene TRBJ2-7; D gene ambiguous. CDR1 SGHRS and CDR2 YFSETQ come from the germline V gene. V lost 3 bases, J lost 4 bases, and 11 bases lay in between. This CDR3 comprises 13 residues. CDR3 coding DNA: TGCGCCAGCAGCTCCTCGACAATTTACGAGCAGTACTTC. Residues: CASSSSTIYEQYF.

The chain employs TRBV4-2 and TRBJ2-3; D remains ambiguous. The CDR3 has 14 residues. Per germline, CDR1 LGHNA and CDR2 YNFKEQ. V was cut by 3 bases and J by 6 bases, with 13 bases left in between. Here the CDR3 reads CASSQGDLADTQYF. DNA for the CDR3: TGTGCCAGCAGCCAGGGCGACCTTGCGGATACGCAGTATTTT.

The V call is TRBV7-6, the J call TRBJ1-6; D is possibly TRBD1 (5 bases). V was pared by 5 bases and J by 6 bases, with 17 bases between. There are 16 residues in the CDR3. The V gene's germline CDR1 is SGHVS and CDR2 FNYEAQ. CDR3 in amino acids: CASSPGGTLCNSPLHF. CDR3 nucleotides: TGTGCCAGCAGCCCCGGCGGGACCCTGTGTAATTCACCCCTCCACTTT. Filled out from reference TRBV7-6 and TRBJ1-6, the complete variable domain reads GAGVSQSPRYKVTKRGQDVALRCDPISGHVSLYWYRQALGQGPEFLTYFNYEAQQDKSGLPNDRFSAERPEGSISTLTIQRTEQRDSAMYRCASSPGGTLCNSPLHFGNGTRLTVT.

The chain carries TRBV20-1 and TRBJ2-3; 8 nucleotides line up with TRBD2. The CDR3 totals 14 residues. Germline V lookup: CDR1 DFQATT, CDR2 SNEGSKA (reference sequence). V was pared by 3 bases and J by 5 bases, with 7 bases of the junction left unmatched. The CDR3 DNA is TGCAGTGCTAGCGGGAGGGCCGGGGGAGATACGCAGTATTTT. Translated, it gives CSASGRAGGDTQYF.

This clonotype was seen a few times. The chain joins TRBV13 to TRBJ2-7, with TRBD1 as a possible D gene (6 bases). Trimming cost V 5 bases and J 2 bases, with 13 bases left between them. The CDR3 covers 14 residues. Germline V lookup: CDR1 PRHDT, CDR2 FYEKMQ (reference sequence). CDR3 in amino acids: CASSPYRAPYEQYF. The CDR3 nucleotides read TGTGCCAGCAGCCCCTACAGGGCCCCCTACGAGCAGTACTTC.

The chain uses TRBV4-2 and TRBJ2-4; 8 nucleotides line up with TRBD2. Trimming removed 4 bases from V and 3 bases from J; junction bases left unmatched: 11. The CDR3 extends over 17 amino acids. Looked up from germline, CDR1 is LGHNA and CDR2 is YNFKEQ. The CDR3 coding sequence is TGTGCCAGCAGCCCACGGACAGCGGGAGAGGTCAAAAACATTCAGTACTTC. As protein: CASSPRTAGEVKNIQYF.

V and J are TRBV20-1 and TRBJ1-5; D is uncertain. CDR1 DFQATT and CDR2 SNEGSKA come from the germline V gene (reference sequence). The V end was cut by 3 bases, the J end by 0 bases, with 12 bases between. This CDR3 contains 15 residues. For the CDR3, the DNA is TGCAGTGCTAGGAGGACCGCCTATAGCAATCAGCCCCAGCATTTT. Translating gives CSARRTAYSNQPQHF.

J is TRBJ1-1 and V is TRBV20-1; unclear D gene. CDR1 and CDR2 from the germline V gene are DFQATT and SNEGSKA (reference sequence). With 2 bases removed from V and 0 bases from J, the gap between germline ends came to 7 bases. This CDR3 contains 13 residues. CDR3 loop: CSARRAMNTEAFF. CDR3 sequence (DNA): TGCAGTGCTAGAAGAGCGATGAACACTGAAGCTTTCTTT.

The V call is TRBV12-3 or TRBV12-4, the J call TRBJ2-3; 13 positions match TRBD2. There are 17 residues in the CDR3. The V segment lost 3 bases and the J segment 5 bases; nucleotides outside the gene matches: 8. The CDR3 loop is CASSLMTSGGQRDTQYF. The CDR3 DNA is TGTGCCAGCAGTTTGATGACTAGCGGGGGGCAGAGAGATACGCAGTATTTT.